This section outlines one TCR beta chain sequence together with its context. The specificity of this receptor is unknown. Within one base of it there is no much larger clone, and no base qualities were kept. CDR1 and CDR2 were assigned from the germline V gene (reference sequence) as SGHNT and YYREEE. Trimming at the junction amounts to 4 bases on V and 2 bases on J, and the germline ends lie 10 bases apart. The CDR3 measures 14 amino acids from cysteine to phenylalanine. Left in the record is the CDR3 DNA by itself, 42 bases read in frame from the first base. At one collaborating source in Seattle, patients were enrolled during active infection and were followed longitudinally through the course of disease. Each collaborating institution followed its own protocols to collect whole blood in K2EDTA tubes. For TCRbeta analysis, collaborators shipped samples as frozen whole blood, isolated PBMCs, or DNA extracted from either of those sample types.

The data derive from a study of blood T cell repertoires in COVID-19 (dated by TCRdb to 2018 to 2020). Study-level background: The collaborator samples originated in the United States, Italy and Spain and spanned the acute and convalescent phases of COVID-19. HLA class I and class II types, where available, came from metadata supplied by the sample provider rather than from assay-based typing. The repertoires were released in a freely available public database intended as a resource for research on the immune response to SARS-CoV-2. Samples came from the ongoing ImmuneRACE study (first 160 participants) plus 1,254 subjects from 6 global collaborators. The dataset comprised deeply sampled blood TCRbeta repertoires from subjects exposed to, actively infected with, or recovered from COVID-19. The material from the prospective study consisted of cDNA or gDNA derived from T cells, B-cell-depleted T cells, or PBMCs. Nearly every sample came with metadata listing a de-identified subject ID, COVID-19 status, age in years and sex.

General study outcomes and caveats: Clinical and demographic metadata were provided uncurated, with the amount varying by source and participant.

TCRbeta CDR3 regions were amplified from genomic DNA by means of the immunoSEQ Assay, a bias-controlled multiplex PCR. In the authors' own workflow: The number of nucleated cells in each sample was estimated by amplification of reference gene primers within the assay. Sequence reads were collapsed and filtered to measure the absolute abundance of every unique TCRbeta CDR3 rearrangement. Productive Simpson clonality was computed per sample as the square root of Simpson's diversity index over productive rearrangements. TCRdb's version of the immuneACCESS table is confined to in-frame rearrangements and falls short of the full clone set. An unresolved V gene accounts for under half of the shortfall where checked; the remainder is of unknown origin. V and J calls plus clone size are reproduced from that table; the DNA served to infer D and trimming. Across this sample there are 540,000 or so clones, with 85% to 90% seen only once. The top ten constitute around 7.8% of the sample.

The TCR sequence derives from a woman between 50 and 59 years old with COVID-19, enrolled during active disease. Sequencing used peripheral blood. This chain joins TRBV5-4 to TRBJ1-3; the D gene identity is not certain. The CDR3 has the sequence CASSPGGAGNTIYF. The nucleotide sequence reads as follows: TGTGCCAGCAGCCCCGGAGGAGCTGGAAACACCATATATTTT.